The sequence of this TCR beta chain was determined in a study of early T cells in non-severe SARS-CoV-2 infection. Study as a whole: Bulk RNA from unsorted whole blood was sequenced; chains were unpaired. The study, taken as a whole, reports: Matching results from VDJdb favored anti-spike CD8 responses, leaving private and CD4 specificities undetected.

Unique molecular identifiers were affixed to single, distinct cDNA molecules. MiXCR, applied by TCRdb to the 5' RACE reads, yields one record per CDR3 protein. The sample has 70,000 to 90,000 distinct CDR3 sequences, approximately 12% seen once; the top ten hold approximately 3.6%. About this clonotype: Its antigen is undetermined.

The clonotype comes from an adult who was a healthcare worker with PCR-confirmed SARS-CoV-2 infection or an uninfected control (not recorded which). Sequenced material: whole blood.

CDR3: CSARDPSGSADTQYF. As DNA, the CDR3 is TGCAGTGCTAGAGATCCTAGCGGGAGCGCAGATACGCAGTATTTT. The chain recombines TRBV20-1 with TRBJ2-3; 10 bases match TRBD2. This CDR3 region has 15 residues. The germline CDR1 and CDR2 sequences are DFQATT and SNEGSKA (reference sequence). Unmatched junction bases numbered 4, after V lost 0 bases and J lost 4 bases.